The 8 T cell receptor beta chains below come from one sample, sequenced in a study of blood T cell repertoires in COVID-19. Sequencing was performed with immunoSEQ multiplex PCR; in TCRdb, only in-frame clones are kept and a portion is missing. Of 250,000 to 300,000 clones listed, about 87% are singletons. Sequencing was performed on peripheral blood. These receptors were obtained from a woman aged 25 to 39 who had recovered from COVID-19.

The rearrangement uses TRBV5-1 and TRBJ2-1; 14 bases agree with TRBD2. Germline V lookup: CDR1 SGHRS, CDR2 YFSETQ. With V trimmed by 4 bases and J by 8 bases, 5 bases remained unmatched. This CDR3 region has 15 residues. The CDR3 region is CASSRTSGGRDEQFF. CDR3 nucleotide sequence: TGCGCCAGCAGCAGGACTAGCGGGGGGCGGGATGAGCAGTTCTTC. The variable domain in full, with the rest retrieved from reference TRBV5-1 and TRBJ2-1, is KAGVTQTPRYLIKTRGQQVTLSCSPISGHRSVSWYQQTPGQGLQFLFEYFSETQRNKGNFPGRFSGRQFSNSRSEMNVSTLELGDSALYLCASSRTSGGRDEQFFGPGTRLTVL.

The chain is built from TRBV6-5 and TRBJ2-1; maybe TRBD1 (6 bases). V shed 3 bases and J shed 5 bases, with 11 bases lying between them. The CDR3 length is 14 residues. The V gene's germline CDR1 is MNHEY and CDR2 SVGAGI. CDR3 protein: CASSYGTIDNEQFF. The CDR3 nucleotides are TGTGCCAGCAGTTATGGGACAATTGACAATGAGCAGTTCTTC.

The V gene is TRBV5-5, the J gene TRBJ2-2; possibly TRBD2 for D (6 bases). The ends were cut back, 2 bases at V and 4 bases at J, with 15 bases in the middle. Germline V gene sequence: CDR1 SGHKS, CDR2 YYEKEE (reference sequence). There are 16 residues in the CDR3. This CDR3 reads CASSFRWGDPTGELFF. The CDR3 DNA follows: TGTGCCAGCAGCTTCCGGTGGGGGGATCCCACCGGGGAGCTGTTTTTT.

The chain has TRBV7-2 and TRBJ1-2; unclear D gene. The V and J ends lost 5 bases and 2 bases respectively, with 12 bases between them. Germline lookup yields CDR1 SGHTA and CDR2 FQGNSA. This CDR3 comprises 14 residues. CDR3 loop: CASSPAAINYGYTF. For the CDR3, the DNA is TGTGCCAGCAGCCCCGCCGCGATCAACTATGGCTACACCTTC. The whole variable domain, remainder taken from reference TRBV7-2 and TRBJ1-2, is GAGVSQSPSNKVTEKGKDVELRCDPISGHTALYWYRQSLGQGLEFLIYFQGNSAPDKSGLPSDRFSAERTGGSVSTLTIQRTQQEDSAVYLCASSPAAINYGYTFGSGTRLTVV.

This clone was picked up one time. This sequence joins TRBV9 and TRBJ1-2; a weak D match, TRBD1 (6 bases). Looked up from germline, CDR1 is SGDLS and CDR2 is YYNGEE. CDR3 length equals 14 residues. V lost 0 bases and J lost 4, with 10 bases in between. CDR3 bases: TGTGCCAGCAGCGTAGCAGGGGCTGGCTATGGCTACACCTTC. It codes for CASSVAGAGYGYTF.

The gene calls are TRBV19 and TRBJ2-3; perhaps TRBD1 as D (6 bases). V lost 6 bases, J lost 2 bases, and 15 bases lay in between. Per the germline V gene, CDR1 is LNHDA and CDR2 is SQIVND (reference sequence). The CDR3 contains 15 residues. The CDR3 here is CASSTAGTSTDTQYF. CDR3 nucleotides: TGTGCCAGTAGCACGGCCGGGACATCCACAGATACGCAGTATTTT.

The rearrangement links TRBV19 to TRBJ1-4; D is unresolved. The CDR3 is 14 residues long. Germline V gene sequence: CDR1 LNHDA, CDR2 SQIVND (reference sequence). V lost 9 bases and J 0 bases, leaving 11 bases between the germline ends. The DNA for the CDR3 is TGTGCCAGCCGAGACGGGGCAACTAATGAAAAACTGTTTTTT. Amino acids: CASRDGATNEKLFF.

The sample holds a few counts of this clone. The rearrangement uses TRBV29-1 and TRBJ1-6; D gene unclear. The CDR3 loop spans 15 amino acids. V lost 4 bases and J 0 bases, leaving 10 bases between the germline ends. Germline V gene data show CDR1 as SQVTM and CDR2 as ANQGSEA. The CDR3 spells CSVVAESSYNSPLHF. The CDR3 DNA reads as TGCAGCGTTGTAGCAGAGAGCTCCTATAATTCACCCCTCCACTTT.